This T cell receptor (beta chain) was sequenced for a study of cytomegalovirus exposure and HLA in healthy donors. The PCR employed 60 Vbeta primers together with 13 Jbeta primers. Sequencing was performed with immunoSEQ multiplex PCR; in TCRdb, only in-frame clones are kept and a portion is missing. Of about 140,000 clones listed, 66% are singletons. Study-wide results and limits: Three CMV-associated chains proved CMV antigen-specific in vitro. Information on immune exposure was restricted to one variable (CMV serostatus).

In this sample, this clone turned up a few times. Its cognate antigen is unknown. Germline-derived CDR1 and CDR2 are SGDLS and YYNGEE. V gave up 0 bases and J gave up 5 bases; unmatched junction bases: 5. This CDR3 spans 16 amino acids. The genes are TRBV9 and TRBJ2-3; 11 bases line up with TRBD2. The receptor's source is a woman aged 55-70 years in good health and CMV-seronegative. The sample consisted of PBMCs. This CDR3 is CASSVGSGGAQDTQYF. CDR3 DNA: TGTGCCAGCAGCGTAGGTAGCGGGGGGGCCCAAGATACGCAGTATTTT.